These T cell receptor beta chains were read from a single sample in a study of tumor-infiltrating lymphocytes in primary liver carcinoma. One entry per CDR3 protein results from TCRdb running MiXCR on the multiplex PCR reads. The profile shows 90,000 to 100,000 distinct CDR3 sequences, about three quarters of them singletons. Sequenced input: liver tumor tissue from sampling region 5. All receptors come from a woman in her sixties or seventies with primary liver carcinoma and hepatitis B virus infection. Both conserved end residues are part of each CDR3. Fields, in order: clone size, V gene, D gene, J gene, CDR3 DNA, CDR3 protein. D genes are given only for firm matches. For some rows the clone size is stated as once, few or many, or as a class when expanded; others skip it.

.	TRBV7-9	.	TRBJ1-2	TGTGCCAGCAGCCCCCAGACACGGGATCAGAACTACTGCTACACCTTC	CASSPQTRDQNYCYTF
.	TRBV6-5	.	TRBJ2-5	TGTGCCAGCAGCCTTTGGACAGCCAAAGATACCCAGTATTTC	CASSLWTAKDTQYF
.	TRBV30	.	TRBJ2-7	TGTGCCTGGATGGGCCGAAGGAATAGTCGCTGTGAGCAGTACTTC	CAWMGRRNSRCEQYF
.	TRBV6-5	.	TRBJ2-2	TGTGCCAACAGCCCCAGGGCAGGGACCAACACCGGGGAGCTGTTTTTT	CANSPRAGTNTGELFF
few	TRBV4-2	.	TRBJ2-6	TGTGCCTGCAGCTCCCTGGGGGCAGCAGTCTCCTCTGGGGCCAACGTCCTGACTTTC	CACSSLGAAVSSGANVLTF
.	TRBV11-2	.	TRBJ2-1	TGTGCCAGCGCCCGTCAACGAAACAATGAGCAGTCCTTC	CASARQRNNEQSF
.	TRBV7-3	TRBD2	TRBJ2-2	TGTGCCAGCAGCTTAAGGGGCTTGGCGGGAGGGCCGAACACCGGGGAGCTGTTTTTT	CASSLRGLAGGPNTGELFF
.	TRBV19	TRBD1	TRBJ1-5	TGTGCCAGTAGTCCCCTTCCCGGACAGGGGGCGTCTCAGCCCCAGCATTTT	CASSPLPGQGASQPQHF
.	TRBV4-1	.	TRBJ1-4	TGCGCCAGCAGCCGAGAGGTTCCCTCGAATGATAAACTGTTTTTT	CASSREVPSNDKLFF
.	TRBV11-2	.	TRBJ2-3	TGTGCCAGTAGCTCCCGGGGCGGGGAGACAGATACGCGGTATTTT	CASSSRGGETDTRYF
.	TRBV12-3/TRBV12-4	.	TRBJ2-5	TGTGCCGGCAGCCGGACAGTCCAAGAGACCCAGTATTTC	CAGSRTVQETQYF
.	TRBV11-2	TRBD2	TRBJ2-7	TGTGCCAGTAGCTACTATAGCGGGAGTGACGAGCAGTACTTC	CASSYYSGSDEQYF
many	TRBV5-1	.	TRBJ2-3	TGCGCCAGCAGCTTGGGTACCACATCTAAATCGGGTGCAGATACGCAGTATTTT	CASSLGTTSKSGADTQYF
.	TRBV20-1	TRBD2	TRBJ2-5	TGCAGTGCTAGACCCGGGACTAGCGGGAGGGCCTCTCTGAAGACCCAGTACTTC	CSARPGTSGRASLKTQYF
.	TRBV6-1	TRBD2	TRBJ2-5	TGTGCCAGCAGTGAAGAAGCGGGGGAACAAGAGACCCTGTACTTC	CASSEEAGEQETLYF
.	TRBV11-2	.	TRBJ2-3	TGTGTTAGCAGGCCCTCATCGACTAGCACAGATACGCAGTATTTT	CVSRPSSTSTDTQYF
many	TRBV28	TRBD1	TRBJ2-5	TGTGCCAGTCGACAGGGGGGGAAAGAGACCCAGTACTTC	CASRQGGKETQYF
.	TRBV10-3	.	TRBJ1-4	TGTGCCATCAGTGAGTGGGGAGCTAATGAAAAACTGTTTTTT	CAISEWGANEKLFF
.	TRBV5-1	.	TRBJ2-7	TGCGCCAGCAGCTTGGAAAGAATCTCGGGGCAGTACTTC	CASSLERISGQYF
.	TRBV12-3/TRBV12-4	TRBD2	TRBJ2-3	TGTGCCAGCAGTTTAGGGGACGGGGGGATCGCAGATACGCAGTATTTC	CASSLGDGGIADTQYF
.	TRBV4-1	.	TRBJ2-2	TGCGCCAGCAGCCAACATACTACCCCCCGCGGGGAGCTGTTTTTT	CASSQHTTPRGELFF
.	TRBV11-3	TRBD2	TRBJ2-5	TGTACCAGCGGCCAAGGGCTAGCGGGAGTGAAGGAGACCCAGTACTTC	CTSGQGLAGVKETQYF
.	TRBV7-9	.	TRBJ2-3	TGCGCCAGCAGCCGGACTAGTGGGGGCTCTAGGACAGATACGCAGTATTTT	CASSRTSGGSRTDTQYF
few	TRBV11-2	.	TRBJ2-7	TGTGCCAGCAGCTCTGTGCGTTACGAGCAGTACTTC	CASSSVRYEQYF
.	TRBV6-1	TRBD2	TRBJ2-3	TGTGCCAGCAGTGTAGGGGCGGGGGTGGCAGATACGCATTATTTT	CASSVGAGVADTHYF
.	TRBV5-1	.	TRBJ1-5	TGCGCCAGCAGCGCCTATCGGGGCCAGCCCCAGCATTTT	CASSAYRGQPQHF
.	TRBV6-6	.	TRBJ1-3	TGTGCCAGCAGTTGCTCTGGAAATACCGTATATTTT	CASSCSGNTVYF
.	TRBV30	.	TRBJ2-6	TGTGCCTGGGGGCTAGCCCTCTCTGGGGCCAACGTCCCGACTTTC	CAWGLALSGANVPTF
.	TRBV11-2	TRBD2	TRBJ2-7	TGTGCCAGCAGCCCCTTTGTTGGACTAGCGGGAGACGAGCAGTACTTC	CASSPFVGLAGDEQYF
.	TRBV28	TRBD1	TRBJ2-2	TGTGCCAGCAGACGGGACAGCTCCACCGGGAAGCTGTTTTTT	CASRRDSSTGKLFF
.	TRBV4-2	.	TRBJ2-3	TGTGCTAGCAGCCAAGGACAAGACTCAGATACGCAGTATTTT	CASSQGQDSDTQYF
few	TRBV28	.	TRBJ1-1	TGTGCCAGCAGGGGTCCCCGGGACCTGAACACTGAAGCTTTCTTT	CASRGPRDLNTEAFF
many	TRBV4-1	TRBD2	TRBJ2-7	TGCGCCAGCAGCCAAGAAGAGGATAGCGGGAGCCGCCGCTCCTACGAGCAGTACTTC	CASSQEEDSGSRRSYEQYF
.	TRBV28	.	TRBJ1-2	TGTGCCAGCAGTTTCCGAGGCTATGGCTACACCTTC	CASSFRGYGYTF
many	TRBV28	.	TRBJ1-2	TGTGCCAGCAGAAACGGTGGCAGTTCCTATGGCTACACCTTC	CASRNGGSSYGYTF
once	TRBV6-6	.	TRBJ1-3	TGTGCCGGCAGTCGTACAGGGACGGCCATATATTTT	CAGSRTGTAIYF
.	TRBV6-6	.	TRBJ1-5	TGTGCCAGCAGCCACAGAGAGGGCGATCAGCCCCGGCATTTT	CASSHREGDQPRHF
many	TRBV6-1	TRBD2	TRBJ2-7	TGTGCCAGCAGGGCTAGCGGGATGAGCTACGAGCAGTACTTC	CASRASGMSYEQYF
.	TRBV5-1	TRBD2	TRBJ2-7	TGCGCCAGCAGCTTAATACTAGCGGGAGGCACCTACGAGCAGTACTTC	CASSLILAGGTYEQYF
.	TRBV28	TRBD1	TRBJ1-6	TGTGCCAGCAACCGAGGACAGGGCTATAATTCACCCCTCCACTTT	CASNRGQGYNSPLHF
once	TRBV28	.	TRBJ1-1	TGTGCCAGCAGTTTAGGCCCTGGCCAGCGAGCTTTCTTT	CASSLGPGQRAFF
.	TRBV10-2	TRBD2	TRBJ2-5	TGCGTCAGCAGTGAGGGACTAGCGGGAGGAGGCCAAGAGACCCAGTACTTT	CVSSEGLAGGGQETQYF
.	TRBV20-1	.	TRBJ2-1	TGCAGTGCTTATGGGACCTACAATGAGCGGTTCTTC	CSAYGTYNERFF
.	TRBV24-1	TRBD2	TRBJ2-1	TGTGCCACTAGTGTTGGGACTAGCGGGACGCTTTACAATGTGCAGTTCTTC	CATSVGTSGTLYNVQFF
.	TRBV5-5	TRBD1	TRBJ2-1	TGTGCCAGCAGCCGCCGAGGGGACAGGGTAAGGAATGAGCAGTTCTTC	CASSRRGDRVRNEQFF
many	TRBV12-3/TRBV12-4	TRBD1	TRBJ1-3	TGTGCCAGCAGTTTAGGACAGGGGGCTGGAAACACCATATATTTT	CASSLGQGAGNTIYF
many	TRBV28	.	TRBJ2-1	TGTGCCAGCAGTTCCCCCCAGGGGCGGTCGTTCTTC	CASSSPQGRSFF